This T cell receptor (beta chain) comes out of a study of identical twins. Germline V lookup: CDR1 SGDLS, CDR2 YYNGEE. The V gene lost 0 bases and the J gene lost 2 bases, with 12 bases spanning the gap. This CDR3 comprises 17 residues. Study results and caveats: The models systematically underestimated how much out-of-frame TCR alpha was shared in monozygotic twins.

This clonotype was seen only a few times. Its cognate antigen is unknown. MiXCR, run by TCRdb on the 5' RACE reads, gives a single entry per CDR3 protein. The table shows 700,000 or so distinct CDR3 sequences, with less than 10% occurring only once. The sample was also linked to a second study, of yellow fever vaccine responses in identical twins.

The source material was PBMCs. This chain joins TRBV9 and TRBJ2-6; D possibly corresponds to TRBD1 (5 bases). The TCR comes from a woman aged 18-29 years in good health. Here the CDR3 DNA reads TGTGCCAGCAGCGTAGGCCCCTGGGGCGCTGGGGCCAACGTCCTGACTTTC. Protein product: CASSVGPWGAGANVLTF.